This T cell receptor beta chain comes out of a study of blood T cell repertoires in COVID-19. Study overall: Sources were T cells, B-cell-depleted T cells, or PBMCs; the material itself was cDNA or gDNA.

The CDR3 has 15 amino acids. After removal of 3 bases from V and 3 bases from J, the junction contained 2 bases not matched to a gene. The germline gives CDR1 LGHNA, CDR2 YNFKEQ. TCRdb's table, derived via immunoSEQ multiplex PCR, lists solely in-frame clones and lacks some. The repertoire holds around 300,000 clones, around nine tenths seen once, with 5.5% to 7% in the top ten. Sample: PBMCs or T cells enriched from blood (not recorded which). This TCR derives from a woman between 40 and 50 years old who had recovered from COVID-19. The J gene is TRBJ2-7, the V gene TRBV4-2, with 13 bases aligning to TRBD2. The CDR3 nucleotides read TGTGCCAGCAGCCATGGGACTAGCGGGATCTACGAGCAGTACTTC. Protein: CASSHGTSGIYEQYF.